These 24 T cell receptor beta chains share one sample of origin, sequenced in a study of blood T cell repertoires in COVID-19. This table comes from immunoSEQ multiplex PCR, and its TCRdb copy is limited to in-frame clones, with some not included. Among around 100,000 clones, 80% to 90% were seen once, and the ten largest hold about 3.6%. Sequenced: peripheral blood. These receptors all come from a middle-aged man with acute or convalescent COVID-19.

The rearrangement links TRBV2 to TRBJ2-7; D unresolved. V was cut by 7 bases and J by 6 bases, with 13 bases left in between. The CDR3 is 12 residues long. Germline CDR1 is SNHLY and CDR2 is FYNNEI. CDR3 nucleotides: TGTGCCAGCAATGACGATTCGGGCGAGCAGTACTTC. Its protein product is CASNDDSGEQYF.

J is TRBJ1-1 and V is TRBV24-1, with D hard to call. The CDR3 sequence is 13 residues long. Germline CDR1 KGHDR, CDR2 SFDVKD. V was pared by 7 bases and J by 0 bases, with 8 bases between. The CDR3 loop reads CATRDTLNTEAFF. The CDR3 nucleotides read TGTGCCACCAGAGATACACTGAACACTGAAGCTTTCTTT.

V usage is TRBV27 and J usage is TRBJ2-7, with D perhaps matching TRBD2 (7 bases). Deletions cut 3 bases from V and 0 bases from J, with 12 bases between. The V gene's germline CDR1 is MNHEY and CDR2 SMNVEV (reference sequence). The CDR3 runs 15 residues. The CDR3: CASSFAGASSYEQYF. CDR3 in DNA: TGTGCCAGCAGTTTCGCGGGGGCCAGCTCCTACGAGCAGTACTTC.

The rearrangement links TRBV18 to TRBJ2-5; 8 bases are a match to TRBD2. V lost 8 bases, J lost 5 bases, and 10 bases stayed unmatched. The CDR3 contains 14 residues. Germline V lookup: CDR1 KGHSH, CDR2 LQKENI. CDR3 protein: CASGPGGARETQYF. In DNA form, the CDR3 reads TGTGCCAGCGGTCCCGGGGGGGCTCGGGAGACCCAGTACTTC.

The chain couples TRBV18 to TRBJ1-2; possibly TRBD1 for D (5 bases). V lost 3 bases, J lost 0 bases, and 11 bases lay in between. In germline, CDR1 is KGHSH, CDR2 LQKENI. The CDR3 totals 15 residues. The CDR3: CASSPSTDANYGYTF. DNA for the CDR3: TGTGCCAGCTCACCGTCGACAGATGCTAACTATGGCTACACCTTC.

This clone appeared a single time. This chain joins TRBV9 and TRBJ1-6; the D is unclear. The V gene's germline CDR1 is SGDLS and CDR2 YYNGEE. This CDR3 is 13 amino acids long. The V end lost 3 bases, the J end lost 8 bases, and 9 bases lay between the germline ends. The CDR3 loop is CASSGTVDSPLHF. In nucleotides, the CDR3 is TGTGCCAGCAGCGGTACGGTGGATTCACCCCTCCACTTT.

The chain is built from TRBV7-9 and TRBJ2-1, with a possible D match to TRBD2 (5 bases). Germline V gene sequence: CDR1 SEHNR, CDR2 FQNEAQ (reference sequence). Trimming shortened V by 5 bases and J by 7 bases, and 18 bases separated the two germline ends. The CDR3 is 15 residues long. CDR3 loop: CASSLRGSQKNEQFF. The CDR3 DNA is TGTGCCAGCAGCCTCCGGGGATCGCAAAAGAATGAGCAGTTCTTC. Based on the CDR3 plus reference TRBV7-9 and TRBJ2-1, the full variable domain is DTGVSQNPRHKITKRGQNVTFRCDPISEHNRLYWYRQTLGQGPEFLTYFQNEAQLEKSRLLSDRFSAERPKGSFSTLEIQRTEQGDSAMYLCASSLRGSQKNEQFFGPGTRLTVL.

The V call is TRBV7-2, the J call TRBJ1-2, with D maybe TRBD1 (6 bases). The CDR3 has 14 amino acids. The V gene lost 4 bases and the J gene lost 0 bases, with 9 bases spanning the gap. Germline CDR1 SGHTA, CDR2 FQGNSA. This CDR3 is CASSYRAANYGYTF. For the CDR3, the DNA is TGTGCCAGCAGCTACAGGGCGGCTAACTATGGCTACACCTTC. Supplemented by reference TRBV7-2 and TRBJ1-2, the full variable domain reads GAGVSQSPSNKVTEKGKDVELRCDPISGHTALYWYRQSLGQGLEFLIYFQGNSAPDKSGLPSDRFSAERTGGSVSTLTIQRTQQEDSAVYLCASSYRAANYGYTFGSGTRLTVV.

This chain uses TRBV24-1 with TRBJ2-3; D not resolved. This CDR3 has 16 residues. Germline V gene data show CDR1 as KGHDR and CDR2 as SFDVKD. V lost 3 bases and J 0 bases, leaving 12 bases between the germline ends. Written as DNA, the CDR3 is TGTGCCACCAGTGATCTTGTGACGGGTAGCACAGATACGCAGTATTTT. It is translated as CATSDLVTGSTDTQYF.

This chain uses TRBV4-1 with TRBJ2-7; 7 nucleotides agree with TRBD2. The CDR3 spans 16 residues. Germline assignment: CDR1 MGHRA and CDR2 YSYEKL. The J segment lost 0 bases and the V segment lost 0 bases, leaving 5 bases of the junction unmatched. In nucleotides, the CDR3 is TGCGCCAGCAGCCAAGATCCGCGGGGGAGCTCCTACGAGCAGTACTTC. Protein sequence: CASSQDPRGSSYEQYF.

The chain is built from TRBV24-1 and TRBJ2-3, with D possibly being TRBD2 (7 bases). The CDR3 is 16 residues long. V lost 3 bases and J lost 2, with 14 bases in between. Germline CDR1 is KGHDR and CDR2 is SFDVKD. CDR3 nucleotide sequence: TGTGCCACCAGTGATCCCGGGGGGCCCCACACAGATACGCAGTATTTT. It is translated as CATSDPGGPHTDTQYF.

The rearrangement uses TRBV29-1 and TRBJ2-7; 7 bases agree with TRBD1. V lost 7 bases and J lost 2; bases outside the gene matches: 2. From germline, CDR1 is SQVTM and CDR2 ANQGSEA. The CDR3 totals 11 residues. CDR3 protein: CSAGQAYEQYF. CDR3 DNA: TGCAGCGCCGGACAGGCCTACGAGCAGTACTTC.

The rearrangement uses TRBV29-1 and TRBJ2-1; TRBD2 is a possible D gene (5 bases). V was clipped by 0 bases and J by 9 bases, with 15 bases between them. CDR1 is SQVTM and CDR2 is ANQGSEA in the germline V gene. The CDR3 contains 14 residues. This CDR3 is CSVEEAGVSGEQFF. CDR3 DNA sequence: TGCAGCGTTGAAGAGGCCGGGGTTTCTGGTGAGCAGTTCTTC.

The chain couples TRBV7-9 to TRBJ1-1, with D uncertain. The V and J ends lost 0 bases and 1 base respectively, with 6 bases between them. Germline CDR1 and CDR2: SEHNR and FQNEAQ (reference sequence). This CDR3 region has 14 residues. In DNA form, the CDR3 reads TGTGCCAGCAGCTTAGCGCGAAAGAACACTGAAGCTTTCTTT. Translation: CASSLARKNTEAFF.

This chain uses TRBV6-5 with TRBJ2-5; D perhaps matches TRBD1 (5 bases). Trimming left V 0 bases short and J 1 base short, with 9 bases between. This CDR3 has 15 amino acids. CDR1 and CDR2 (germline): MNHEY, SVGAGI. CDR3 region: CASSYSRQFQETQYF. The CDR3 DNA reads TGTGCCAGCAGTTACTCCCGACAGTTCCAAGAGACCCAGTACTTC.

This clone was seen more than once but under ten times. The chain employs TRBV12-3 or TRBV12-4 and TRBJ2-7; D not resolved. V was shortened by 5 bases and J by 7 bases, with 9 bases between the two germline ends. The CDR3 has 11 amino acids. The CDR3 region has the DNA TGTGCCAGCAGTAACCGTCGGGAGCAGTACTTC. It specifies CASSNRREQYF.

The genes are TRBV20-1 and TRBJ2-5; 9 nucleotides align to TRBD1. The length of the CDR3 is 11 residues. Trimming cost V 5 bases and J 11 bases; bases outside gene matches: 6. CDR1 is DFQATT and CDR2 is SNEGSKA in the germline V gene (reference sequence). The CDR3 DNA follows: TGCAGTGCTGGGGGACAGGGAAGGCAGTACTTC. The encoded protein is CSAGGQGRQYF.

This clone appeared a single time. CDR3 DNA: TGTGCCAGCCGGGGCTCCTACAATGAGCAGTTCTTC. Amino acids: CASRGSYNEQFF. The genes are TRBV28 and TRBJ2-1; a possible D gene is TRBD2 (5 bases). This CDR3 spans 12 amino acids. Trimming removed 8 bases at V and 0 bases at J, with 5 bases between. Per germline, CDR1 MDHEN and CDR2 SYDVKM.

The rearrangement joins TRBV6-6 to TRBJ2-7; 10 positions match TRBD2. The CDR3 contains 15 residues. With V trimmed by 4 bases and J by 0 bases, 3 bases remained unmatched. CDR1 and CDR2 (germline): MNHNY, SVGAGI (reference sequence). The CDR3 spells CASSLSSGGSYEQYF. The CDR3 DNA follows: TGTGCCAGCAGTTTGTCTAGCGGGGGCTCCTACGAGCAGTACTTC.

The V gene is TRBV9, the J gene TRBJ2-7; the D is unclear. This CDR3 is 15 amino acids long. Germline loops: CDR1 SGDLS, CDR2 YYNGEE. V was trimmed by 1 base and J by 0 bases, leaving 11 bases between them. CDR3 in DNA: TGTGCCAGCAGCGTAAGCTCATTAAGCTCCTACGAGCAGTACTTC. Its translation: CASSVSSLSSYEQYF.

The chain carries TRBV5-8 and TRBJ2-3; tentative D call: TRBD1 (5 bases). This CDR3 contains 15 residues. Trimming removed 2 bases from V and 1 base from J, with 11 bases in between. Germline V gene lookup returns CDR1 SGHTS and CDR2 YDEGEE. The CDR3 bases are TGTGCCAGCAGCTTTGGATCGACAGGCACAGATACGCAGTATTTT. Translation gives CASSFGSTGTDTQYF.

This sequence joins TRBV5-1 and TRBJ2-3, with 10 nucleotides matching TRBD2. The CDR3 spans 15 residues. CDR1 is SGHRS and CDR2 is YFSETQ in the germline V gene. Unmatched junction bases numbered 3, after V lost 0 bases and J lost 5 bases. Written as DNA, the CDR3 is TGCGCCAGCAGCTTGGAAGCGGGGGGGCGAGATACGCAGTATTTT. As protein: CASSLEAGGRDTQYF.

This chain connects TRBV24-1 to TRBJ2-7, with TRBD1 identical over 11 bases. Germline loops: CDR1 KGHDR, CDR2 SFDVKD. This CDR3 spans 13 amino acids. J was trimmed by 3 bases and V by 8 bases; bases with no gene match: 2. CDR3 bases: TGTGCCACCAAGGGGACAGGGGGCTACGAGCAGTACTTC. Protein: CATKGTGGYEQYF.

V is TRBV9 and J is TRBJ2-5; TRBD1 agrees at 7 bases. Germline assignment: CDR1 SGDLS and CDR2 YYNGEE. V was clipped by 4 bases and J by 2 bases; unmatched bases: 8. This CDR3 is built from 15 residues. CDR3 DNA sequence: TGTGCCAGCAGCCCAGGCAGGGGGATGCAAGAGACCCAGTACTTC. Translated: CASSPGRGMQETQYF. Full variable domain (missing parts from reference TRBV9 and TRBJ2-5): DSGVTQTPKHLITATGQRVTLRCSPRSGDLSVYWYQQSLDQGLQFLIQYYNGEERAKGNILERFSAQQFPDLHSELNLSSLELGDSALYFCASSPGRGMQETQYFGPGTRLLVL.